The clone carrying this T cell receptor beta chain was observed at least ten times. The antigen remains unidentified. This sample is drawn from a study of identical twins. The study's findings and limits: The authors noted that invariant MAIT and iNKT cells could partly confound zero-insertion analyses. Donors were not followed over many years; analysis was cross-sectional. Cord blood's abundant beta clonotypes had fewer insertions, unlike memory repertoires.

The CDR3 consists of 14 residues. CDR1 is LGHNA and CDR2 is YNFKEQ in the germline V gene. V dropped 1 base and J dropped 4; count of bases not matched to a gene: 1. TCRdb fed the 5' RACE reads into MiXCR, producing one record per CDR3 protein. The table lists some 200,000 distinct CDR3 sequences, about 7.5% of them singletons. The sample also formed part of further work on yellow fever vaccine responses in identical twins.

Sequenced material: memory (CD45RO+) T cells sorted from blood. The chain links TRBV4-2 to TRBJ2-7; 10 nucleotides align to TRBD1. The origin of this receptor is a woman under 30 in good health. CDR3 DNA sequence: TGTGCCAGCAGCCAAGCGGGACAGGGGTACGAGCAGTACTTC. It is translated as CASSQAGQGYEQYF.